The TCR beta chain described here comes from a study of blood T cells in healthy people across ages. A second PCR of roughly 7 to 11 cycles used a sample-barcoded 5' primer and a J-beta primer mix. A tag from a template-switch adaptor with 12 random nucleotides marked each cDNA molecule. TCRdb recomputed calls from the 5' RACE reads with MiXCR, one row per CDR3 protein. The sample has 600,000 to 1,000,000 distinct CDR3 sequences, approximately 25% seen once. This clonotype was observed a few times. Every donor gave ten milliliters of peripheral blood. Per germline, CDR1 SQVTM and CDR2 ANQGSEA. The CDR3 is 14 residues long. This sample was shared with a second study, whose subject was T cells of mothers and their children.

Sequencing was done on a sample of blood. The chain links TRBV29-1 to TRBJ2-5, with 12 nucleotides matching TRBD1. With the DNA end fitting TRBJ2-7 better, the J assignment may be wrong. This receptor was taken from a boy between 5 and 17 years old in good health. The CDR3 region has the DNA TGCAGCGTTCGGGACAGGGGGCTTGTCTACGAGCAGTACTTC. Translating it yields CSVRDRGLVYEQYF.